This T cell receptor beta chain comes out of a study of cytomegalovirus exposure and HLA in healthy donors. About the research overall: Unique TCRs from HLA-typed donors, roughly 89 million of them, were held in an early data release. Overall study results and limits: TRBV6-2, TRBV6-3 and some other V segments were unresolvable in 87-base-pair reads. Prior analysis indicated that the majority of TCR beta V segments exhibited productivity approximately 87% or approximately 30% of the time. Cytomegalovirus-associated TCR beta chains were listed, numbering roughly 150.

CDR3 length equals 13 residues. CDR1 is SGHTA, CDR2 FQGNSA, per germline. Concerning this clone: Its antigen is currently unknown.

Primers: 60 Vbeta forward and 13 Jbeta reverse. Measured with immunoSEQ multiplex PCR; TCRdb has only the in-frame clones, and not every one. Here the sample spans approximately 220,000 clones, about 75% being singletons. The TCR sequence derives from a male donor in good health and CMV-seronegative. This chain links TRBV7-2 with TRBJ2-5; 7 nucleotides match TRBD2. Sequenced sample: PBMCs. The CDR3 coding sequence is TGTGTCCCGATTTTAGCGGGCCGCGAGACCCAGTACTTC. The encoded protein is CVPILAGRETQYF. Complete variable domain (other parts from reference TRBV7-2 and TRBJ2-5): GAGVSQSPSNKVTEKGKDVELRCDPISGHTALYWYRQSLGQGLEFLIYFQGNSAPDKSGLPSDRFSAERTGGSVSTLTIQRTQQEDSAVYLCVPILAGRETQYFGPGTRLLVL.